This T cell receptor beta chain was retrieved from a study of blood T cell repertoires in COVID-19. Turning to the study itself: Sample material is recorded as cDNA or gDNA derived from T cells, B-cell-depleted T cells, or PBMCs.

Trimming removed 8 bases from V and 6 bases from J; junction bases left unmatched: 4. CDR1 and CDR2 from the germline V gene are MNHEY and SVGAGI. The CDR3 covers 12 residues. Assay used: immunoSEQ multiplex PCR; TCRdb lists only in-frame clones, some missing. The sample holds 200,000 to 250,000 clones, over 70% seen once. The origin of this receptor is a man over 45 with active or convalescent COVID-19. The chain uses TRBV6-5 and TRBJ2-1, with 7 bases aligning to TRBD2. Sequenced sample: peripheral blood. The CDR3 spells CASRGTTNEQFF. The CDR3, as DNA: TGTGCCAGCCGAGGGACTACCAATGAGCAGTTCTTC.